This T cell receptor (beta chain) was profiled in a study of spatial heterogeneity in lung cancer. Whole-study context: Around 68 TRACERx patients with early, untreated non-small cell lung cancer donated samples. The count of detected beta-chain sequences consistently exceeded that of alpha-chain sequences. The average count in raw reads for each unique TCR and UMI combination exceeded nine appearances.

Described time point: blood at routine non-recurrence follow-up after resection. Whole RNA obtained from tumor, nontumor lung or frozen PBMC underwent sequencing without sorting. Germline assignment: CDR1 MNHEY and CDR2 SMNVEV (reference sequence). CDR3 size: 16 residues. V lost 0 bases to trimming and J lost 0 bases, with 9 bases between them. The table lists this clonotype with many counts. Its antigen is not known. Study-wide results and caveats: At tumor resection, ubiquitous expanded TCRs were detected in blood more often than later.

TCRdb passed the 5' RACE reads through MiXCR, listing each CDR3 protein once. Here the sample spans more than 25,000 distinct CDR3 sequences, 4.5% to 7.5% being singletons. The source is a male donor with early-stage non-small cell lung cancer. This chain joins TRBV27 and TRBJ2-1; D not resolved. Here the sequenced sample was PBMCs, taken at follow-up. CDR3 nucleotide sequence: TGTGCCAGCAGTTTATCGGGCCGAATCTCCTACAATGAGCAGTTCTTC. It codes for CASSLSGRISYNEQFF.